This TCR beta chain came from a study of T cells after yellow fever vaccination. The study made its TCR cDNA through 5'RACE template switching. That step introduced a universal primer site along with UMIs. TCRdb itself ran the 5' RACE reads through MiXCR, one entry per CDR3 protein. The sample records some 390,000 distinct CDR3 sequences, around 6.4% being singletons. Study results and limitations: The study re-detected most primary-vaccination clones after the booster (roughly 96% CD4, 88% CD8).

Trimming took off 2 bases at V and 3 bases at J, with 4 bases between the two ends. The germline gives CDR1 MNHEY, CDR2 SVGAGI. CDR3 length equals 13 residues. This clonotype was detected many times. Its antigen is not known. This receptor was obtained from a man aged 25 to 40 who received the YFV17D yellow fever vaccine. This sequence joins TRBV6-5 and TRBJ2-2; no firm D call. Sequencing was performed on PBMCs, taken 5 days after the yellow fever booster vaccination. This chain's CDR3 is CASSYQHTGELFF. CDR3 nucleotides: TGTGCCAGCAGTTACCAGCACACCGGGGAGCTGTTTTTT.